This TCR beta chain was identified during a study of post-analysis software for immune sequencing data (dated by TCRdb to the mid-2010s). Background on the whole study: Recorded disease courses included relapsing-remitting, secondary progressive and progressive-relapsing multiple sclerosis, with some patients lacking subtype annotation. The patient repertoires were compared against approximately eleven previously published healthy control repertoires obtained from donors aged about 6 to 26 years. A subset of samples was prepared in parallel using single-end sample barcoding, then pooled and co-amplified after Illumina adapter ligation.

TCR beta repertoires were profiled from peripheral blood of roughly twelve young patients with multiple sclerosis to demonstrate the VDJtools post-analysis software. The multiple sclerosis patients were children and adolescents ranging in age from roughly 6 to 15 years. The germline V gene provides CDR1 SGHRS and CDR2 YFSETQ. CDR3 length: 18 amino acids, cysteine to phenylalanine. The sequence is cut down to CDR3 DNA, 54 bases in frame from base 1. Trimming takes 4 bases off V and 2 bases off J; junction bases not matched to a gene: 17. For this clonotype: Its antigen has not been determined. No per-base quality is available; no much larger clone lies one base away.

The research as a whole found: Significantly higher frequencies in patients than in controls were found for roughly 5 TRBV segments, including TRBV5-6, TRBV5-1 and TRBV20-1. Normalized Chao1 diversity was significantly lower in multiple sclerosis patients than controls, suggesting substantial peripheral T-cell clonal expansion. Direct clustering with F measure revealed strong co-clustering of samples prepared in the same batch, which led to a batch-effect correction. The control group was slightly older than the multiple sclerosis patient group.

The protocol used for the library was PCR. This sample was sequenced with an Illumina HiSeq 2500. Unique molecular identifiers were incorporated into TCR beta cDNA libraries to reduce PCR and sequencing biases. Per 1 to 10 million input T cells, approximately 500,000 cDNA molecules were obtained, such that each molecule approximated one T cell. The patient libraries were prepared and sequenced with the same protocol used for the earlier healthy control dataset. Samples belonging to the same batch were prepared together, multiplexed and sequenced on a shared HiSeq lane. Per the source publication's procedure: Raw barcoded reads were processed with MIGEC, discarding single-read molecular identifier groups before consensus assembly and CDR3 extraction. VDJtools was used for post-analysis of the clonotype tables, and diversity was normalized by down-sampling every dataset to the size of the smallest sample. To correct batch-related cross-sample contamination, repertoire overlap clustering matched CDR3 amino acid sequences but not nucleotide sequences. Through fastp at Q25 and MiXCR, TCRdb rebuilt clones from the public reads, retaining in-frame beta chains. Identical CDR3 protein sequences are pooled into one entry, listed with their most common genes and DNA. V and J calls and clone size were set by TCRdb, not the authors. The sample has about half a million distinct CDR3 sequences on record, roughly 34% of them singletons. The top ten constitute around 6.1% of the sample.

Source material: blood. The chain is assembled from TRBV5-1 and TRBJ2-5; 7 of the junction bases match TRBD2. This TCR was recovered from a girl aged 2-17 years with multiple sclerosis. The DNA sequence reads TGCGCCAGCAGCCCACTGTGGGGAGCGGGACCCCTTCAAGAGACCCAGTACTTC. It is translated as CASSPLWGAGPLQETQYF.